A selection of T cell receptor beta chains follows, all from one sample in a study of cytomegalovirus exposure and HLA in healthy donors. TCRdb's copy holds only in-frame clones and misses some; the assay was immunoSEQ multiplex PCR. This sample yields around 110,000 clones, of which over 60% are seen a single time; 4% to 5% belongs to the top ten. The sequenced material came from PBMCs. Source of these receptors: a male donor in good health and CMV-seronegative. The CDR3 runs from the conserved cysteine through the conserved F or W. Only part of the rows carry a size: once, few, many, or a class if the clone is expanded.

clone_size	v_call	cdr3_aa
NA	TRBV6-1	CASRRTGIEQYF
NA	TRBV6-4	CASRTRSLSYEQYF
NA	TRBV5-1	CASSLRTGGSTEAFF
NA	TRBV5-6	CASSFRLAGGEQYF
NA	TRBV5-8	CASSLSGSGDNQPQHF
NA	TRBV4-1	CASSQDLYRGLTYEQYF
NA	TRBV7-2	CASSPGQGVYEQYF
many	TRBV6-1	CASRFQGENTEAFF
NA	TRBV30	CAWSTRQAFVIDEKLFF
few	TRBV19	CASSIQGGPYNEQFF
NA	TRBV28	CASSRHRGTDTQYF
NA	TRBV11-2	CASSQTAADQPQHF
NA	TRBV5-1	CASGDSMRETQYF
NA	TRBV10-1	CASSESGTSGITDTQYF
NA	TRBV30	CAWRPSRVGGYTF
NA	TRBV27	CASSLPLTDTQYF
NA	TRBV7-2	CASSLTAGSTEAFF
NA	TRBV13	CASSNLAGGPFKRTTTGELFF
NA	TRBV4-1	CASSQGVRFQETQYF
once	TRBV25-1	CASSGTGNYGYTF
once	TRBV7-2	CASSAGRVDTQYF
NA	TRBV7-8	CASSWDRVSSPIQYF
NA	TRBV2	CASSLTSGMGDTQYF
NA	TRBV6-5	CASSYSSRTGISPLHF
NA	TRBV28	CASSWGTADGYTF
NA	TRBV30	CAWSVGTGGATDTQYF
NA	TRBV5-6	CASSLAALTYEQYF
NA	TRBV28	CASSLITAGKTNEKLFF
NA	TRBV28	CASSLEALLYF
NA	TRBV30	CVWKRGSGGYTF
NA	TRBV18	CASSPPSYQGAGDTQYF
NA	TRBV19	CASSTGWTEAFF
NA	TRBV7-2	CASSTDRGISKTQYF
NA	TRBV19	CASTVGGYSNQPQHF
once	TRBV6-5	CASSYSGLSSYEQYF
NA	TRBV14	CASSQDTSGTYNEQFF
NA	TRBV30	CAWSGGRGTDTQYF
NA	TRBV7-9	CASSFQGLAGVAGANVLTF
NA	TRBV6-5	CASSRKTGDEQYF
NA	TRBV14	CASSPETGPSYEQYF
NA	TRBV5-8	CASSLGLADYNEQFF
once	TRBV9	CASGGQGNQQYF